These 31 T cell receptor beta chains share one sample of origin, sequenced in a study of OX40 agonist ivuxolimab in advanced cancers. Some clones are missing from TCRdb's copy, which holds only in-frame ones; the method was immunoSEQ multiplex PCR. The sample carries about 59,000 clones, roughly 84% recorded once. The source was CD4+ or CD8+ T cells sorted from blood, collected in a trial of the OX40 agonist ivuxolimab. These receptors all stem from an adult with an advanced solid tumor such as melanoma, head and neck, liver or kidney cancer.

This rearrangement joins TRBV6-4 to TRBJ2-2, with D hard to call. The CDR3 is 15 residues long. Trimming left V 3 bases short and J 2 bases short, with 10 bases between. Germline CDR1 MRHNA, CDR2 SNTAGT. The CDR3 DNA follows: TGTGCCAGCAGTGAATACTACCCCAACACCGGGGAGCTGTTTTTT. Protein: CASSEYYPNTGELFF.

The chain joins TRBV4-2 to TRBJ2-1, with TRBD2 identical over 9 bases. The V gene's germline CDR1 is LGHNA and CDR2 YNFKEQ. The ends lost 4 bases at V and 5 bases at J; junction bases unmatched: 3. The CDR3 is made up of 14 amino acids. CDR3 DNA sequence: TGTGCCAGCAGCCGCCAGCGGGGGGACAATGAGCAGTTCTTC. This sequence encodes CASSRQRGDNEQFF.

The chain carries TRBV6-1 and TRBJ1-2, with D perhaps matching TRBD1 (5 bases). CDR1 and CDR2 (germline): MNHNS, SASEGT. The CDR3 sequence is 12 residues long. Trimming pared 3 bases from V and 9 bases from J, leaving 11 bases between. The CDR3 DNA follows: TGTGCCAGCAGTGAGCTTGGGGCTAGCTACACCTTC. It encodes CASSELGASYTF.

The chain has TRBV7-2 and TRBJ2-1, with D perhaps being TRBD1 or TRBD2 (5 bases each). The CDR3 runs to 16 residues. The germline V gene encodes CDR1 SGHTA and CDR2 FQGNSA. V was cut by 2 bases and J by 0 bases, with 11 bases left in between. The CDR3: CASSLNGGYSYNEQFF. The CDR3 coding sequence is TGTGCCAGCAGCTTAAATGGGGGTTACTCCTACAATGAGCAGTTCTTC.

The V gene is TRBV21-1, the J gene TRBJ2-7; the table gives TRBD2 as D, unverified against the DNA. TRBV21-1 is tagged as a pseudogene. This CDR3 region has 18 residues. For the CDR3, the DNA is TGTGCCAGCAGCACGCGAGAAGAGGGCGTGATACTCTCCTACGAGCAGTACTTC. This sequence encodes CASSTREEGVILSYEQYF.

The genes are TRBV19 and TRBJ1-4; the D gene is possibly TRBD1 (6 bases). The V end was cut by 5 bases, the J end by 5 bases, with 15 bases between. The germline gives CDR1 LNHDA, CDR2 SQIVND (reference sequence). The CDR3 sequence is 15 residues long. The CDR3 is CASSPWDQGNEKLFF. CDR3 DNA sequence: TGTGCCAGTAGTCCCTGGGATCAGGGGAATGAAAAACTGTTTTTT.

The chain links TRBV5-3 to TRBJ2-5, with 10 bases aligning to TRBD2. The J call may be faulty, since TRBJ2-7 better matches the DNA end. TRBV5-3 is flagged as an ORF with uncertain function. The CDR3 runs 17 residues. The CDR3 sequence is CARSGGLAASTSYEQYF. In DNA, the CDR3 is TGTGCCAGAAGCGGCGGACTAGCGGCCTCCACTAGCTACGAGCAGTACTTC.

In its sample, this clone was seen a few times. V and J are TRBV5-1 and TRBJ2-7, with D unclear. Germline V CDR1 and CDR2: SGHRS, YFSETQ. Trimming shortened V by 3 bases and J by 3 bases, and 19 bases separated the two germline ends. CDR3 length: 16 residues. CDR3 in amino acids: CASSWASLRRGYEQYF. CDR3 nucleotides: TGCGCCAGCAGCTGGGCGAGCCTCCGAAGAGGCTACGAGCAGTACTTC.

The chain carries TRBV5-6 and TRBJ1-1, with 9 bases identical to TRBD1. Germline trimming cut 7 bases from V and 0 bases from J; bases unmatched to any gene: 1. Germline V lookup: CDR1 SGHDT, CDR2 YYEEEE. CDR3 length: 13 amino acids. The CDR3 loop reads CASRDRVNTEAFF. The CDR3 DNA sequence: TGTGCCAGCCGGGACAGGGTGAACACTGAAGCTTTCTTT.

This rearrangement joins TRBV2 to TRBJ2-2; D is unresolved. V shed 4 bases and J shed 4 bases, with 10 bases lying between them. The CDR3 is 14 residues long. Per the germline V gene, CDR1 is SNHLY and CDR2 is FYNNEI. Here the CDR3 DNA reads TGTGCCAGCAGTGCCAGGATGGTCACCGGGGAGCTGTTTTTT. It translates to CASSARMVTGELFF.

The chain uses TRBV19 and TRBJ1-1; perhaps TRBD1 as D (6 bases). Germline assignment: CDR1 LNHDA and CDR2 SQIVND (reference sequence). Trimming pared 6 bases from V and 1 base from J, leaving 12 bases between. This CDR3 has 14 residues. Here the CDR3 reads CASRPQGTNTEAFF. The CDR3, as DNA: TGTGCCAGTAGACCACAGGGAACGAACACTGAAGCTTTCTTT. Combining the CDR3 with reference TRBV19 and TRBJ1-1 gives the whole variable domain DGGITQSPKYLFRKEGQNVTLSCEQNLNHDAMYWYRQDPGQGLRLIYYSQIVNDFQKGDIAEGYSVSREKKESFPLTVTSAQKNPTAFYLCASRPQGTNTEAFFGQGTRLTVV.

This rearrangement joins TRBV5-1 to TRBJ2-5; 9 positions agree with TRBD2. V was pared by 1 base and J by 4 bases, with 5 bases of the junction left unmatched. Looked up from germline, CDR1 is SGHRS and CDR2 is YFSETQ. This CDR3 contains 15 residues. The CDR3 DNA follows: TGCGCCAGCAGCTTGACTAGCGGGTTTCGAGAGACCCAGTACTTC. Translating gives CASSLTSGFRETQYF.

The chain is built from TRBV6-1 and TRBJ1-5, with 8 bases lining up with TRBD1. Germline loops: CDR1 MNHNS, CDR2 SASEGT. Trimming at V came to 2 bases and at J to 6 bases, leaving 3 bases not matched to a gene. The CDR3 contains 14 residues. CDR3 residues: CASSERTGSQPQHF. The CDR3 nucleotides read TGTGCCAGCAGTGAAAGGACAGGGAGTCAGCCCCAGCATTTT.

V gene TRBV5-4 combines with J gene TRBJ2-4; D possibly corresponds to TRBD2 (7 bases). Trimming took off 4 bases at V and 8 bases at J, with 19 bases between the two ends. The germline CDR1 and CDR2 sequences are SGHNT and YYREEE (reference sequence). The CDR3 runs 15 residues. CDR3 nucleotide sequence: TGTGCCAGCAGCCCGGGGGGCGGCAGGGAGGACATTCAGTACTTC. It translates to CASSPGGGREDIQYF.

The chain has TRBV5-5 and TRBJ2-1, with D perhaps TRBD2 (6 bases). V shed 4 bases and J shed 4 bases, with 12 bases lying between them. Germline V gives CDR1 SGHKS, CDR2 YYEKEE (reference sequence). The CDR3 has 14 amino acids. CDR3 residues: CASSTGGVYNEQFF. CDR3 DNA sequence: TGTGCCAGCAGCACCGGGGGAGTTTACAATGAGCAGTTCTTC.

The V call is TRBV2, the J call TRBJ1-2; D unresolved. Germline loops: CDR1 SNHLY, CDR2 FYNNEI. V lost 6 bases, J lost 6 bases, and 8 bases lay in between. The CDR3 is made up of 11 amino acids. The CDR3 region is CASRGGDGYTF. In DNA form, the CDR3 reads TGTGCCAGCAGAGGTGGGGATGGCTACACCTTC.

The V and J genes are TRBV11-1 and TRBJ2-5; 8 bases agree with TRBD1. Per the germline V gene, CDR1 is SGHAT and CDR2 is FQDESV (reference sequence). With 3 bases clipped from V and 5 bases from J, the junction kept 11 bases outside the gene matches. CDR3 size: 16 residues. CDR3 loop: CASSFGPGRGLETQYF. The CDR3 DNA sequence: TGTGCCAGCAGCTTTGGACCGGGCAGGGGGCTGGAGACCCAGTACTTC. Full variable domain (rest looked up from reference TRBV11-1 and TRBJ2-5): EAEVAQSPRYKITEKSQAVAFWCDPISGHATLYWYRQILGQGPELLVQFQDESVVDDSQLPKDRFSAERLKGVDSTLKIQPAELGDSAMYLCASSFGPGRGLETQYFGPGTRLLVL.

J is TRBJ2-7 and V is TRBV5-6; unclear D gene. The ends were cut back, 0 bases at V and 0 bases at J, with 7 bases in the middle. Germline V gene lookup returns CDR1 SGHDT and CDR2 YYEEEE. CDR3 length: 14 amino acids. This chain's CDR3 is CASSLVSFSYEQYF. The DNA for the CDR3 is TGTGCCAGCAGCTTGGTGTCCTTCTCCTACGAGCAGTACTTC.

V gene TRBV4-1 combines with J gene TRBJ2-7, with 7 bases that match TRBD1. The V and J ends lost 0 bases and 5 bases, in that order; junction bases with no gene match: 10. This CDR3 is 16 amino acids long. In germline, CDR1 is MGHRA, CDR2 YSYEKL. The CDR3 DNA is TGCGCCAGCAGCCAAGATCAGAGACAGGGTATCCACGAGCAGTACTTC. This encodes CASSQDQRQGIHEQYF.

This clone was seen a single time. CDR3 sequence (DNA): TGTGCCAGCAGCAGAATCCTGACAGGGGGCGACACTGAAGCTTTCTTT. As protein: CASSRILTGGDTEAFF. The chain combines TRBV5-6 with TRBJ1-1, with 10 bases fitting TRBD1. Germline V gene data show CDR1 as SGHDT and CDR2 as YYEEEE. The CDR3 sequence is 16 residues long. With V trimmed by 4 bases and J by 3 bases, 9 bases remained unmatched. Full variable domain (missing parts from reference TRBV5-6 and TRBJ1-1): DAGVTQSPTHLIKTRGQQVTLRCSPKSGHDTVSWYQQALGQGPQFIFQYYEEEERQRGNFPDRFSGHQFPNYSSELNVNALLLGDSALYLCASSRILTGGDTEAFFGQGTRLTVV.

This clone occurred a few times. The chain carries TRBV5-4 and TRBJ1-1; D is unclear. Germline V gene sequence: CDR1 SGHNT, CDR2 YYREEE (reference sequence). Trimming pared 4 bases from V and 3 bases from J, leaving 10 bases between. There are 13 residues in the CDR3. The CDR3 loop is CASSDRGDTEAFF. The CDR3 nucleotides read TGTGCCAGCAGCGACCGGGGAGACACTGAAGCTTTCTTT. Full variable domain (missing parts from reference TRBV5-4 and TRBJ1-1): ETGVTQSPTHLIKTRGQQVTLRCSSQSGHNTVSWYQQALGQGPQFIFQYYREEENGRGNFPPRFSGLQFPNYSSELNVNALELDDSALYLCASSDRGDTEAFFGQGTRLTVV.

The rearrangement uses TRBV7-9 and TRBJ1-6; D gene uncertain. Trimming took off 1 base at V and 7 bases at J, with 2 bases between the two ends. Looked up from germline, CDR1 is SEHNR and CDR2 is FQNEAQ (reference sequence). This CDR3 spans 12 amino acids. The DNA of the CDR3 is TGTGCCAGCAGCTTAGGGAATTCACCCCTCCACTTT. This gives the protein CASSLGNSPLHF.

This chain links TRBV28 with TRBJ1-5; no clear D. V dropped 6 bases and J dropped 6 bases, with 9 bases sitting between them. Germline CDR1 reads MDHEN; CDR2 reads SYDVKM. The CDR3 is 12 amino acids. CDR3 sequence reads: CASSGRVQPQHF. DNA for the CDR3: TGTGCCAGCAGCGGAAGGGTTCAGCCCCAGCATTTT.

CDR3 region: CLEGEAFF. In nucleotides, the CDR3 is TGTCTCGAGGGGGAAGCTTTCTTT. The chain couples TRBV21-1 to TRBJ1-1. TRBV21-1 is labeled a pseudogene. The CDR3 spans 8 residues.

This chain joins TRBV6-1 and TRBJ1-1; no firm D call. Trimming took off 7 bases at V and 3 bases at J, with 12 bases between the two ends. Germline V CDR1 and CDR2: MNHNS, SASEGT. The CDR3 runs 13 residues. The DNA for the CDR3 is TGTGCCAGCACTTCGACACCTGACACTGAAGCTTTCTTT. Translating gives CASTSTPDTEAFF.

The rearrangement links TRBV6-1 to TRBJ1-5; D is unresolved. The V gene lost 5 bases and the J gene lost 9 bases, with 14 bases spanning the gap. The CDR3 runs 13 residues. CDR1 is MNHNS and CDR2 is SASEGT in the germline V gene. CDR3 region: CASSSTAGRPQHF. The CDR3 region has the DNA TGTGCCAGCAGTTCGACGGCAGGACGGCCCCAGCATTTT.

J is TRBJ1-1 and V is TRBV9; D gene unclear. Trimming pared 0 bases from V and 7 bases from J, leaving 25 bases between. Germline lookup yields CDR1 SGDLS and CDR2 YYNGEE. The CDR3 runs to 18 residues. In DNA form, the CDR3 reads TGTGCCAGCAGCGTAGCTGGCGGGCCCATATTGGTGGATATTGAAGCTTTCTTT. Amino acids: CASSVAGGPILVDIEAFF.

CDR3: CASSSPSQGGYEQYF. In DNA, the CDR3 is TGTGCCAGCAGTTCCCCCTCACAGGGGGGCTACGAGCAGTACTTC. V and J are TRBV27 and TRBJ2-7, with 8 positions matching TRBD1. This CDR3 has 15 residues. J gave up 3 bases and V 4 bases, and 8 bases lay outside the gene matches. Germline CDR1 MNHEY, CDR2 SMNVEV (reference sequence).

V and J are TRBV29-1 and TRBJ1-2; TRBD1 might be the D (5 bases). Germline V gene data show CDR1 as SQVTM and CDR2 as ANQGSEA. This CDR3 comprises 13 residues. Trimming took 4 bases from V and 3 from J, leaving 12 bases between them. The DNA for the CDR3 is TGCAGCGTTGCGGGGGGGTACCACTATGGCTACACCTTC. Its protein is CSVAGGYHYGYTF.

The V gene is TRBV28, the J gene TRBJ1-1; the match to TRBD1 covers 7 bases. The CDR3 has 16 amino acids. V shed 5 bases, J shed 0 bases, and the junction held 9 bases outside the gene matches. Germline CDR1 is MDHEN and CDR2 is SYDVKM. In DNA form, the CDR3 reads TGTGCCAGCAGTGACACAGGGGCGCTAATGAACACTGAAGCTTTCTTT. It translates to CASSDTGALMNTEAFF.

This clone is a singleton in its sample. This rearrangement joins TRBV10-1 to TRBJ2-5, with D hard to call. Germline V lookup: CDR1 WNHNN, CDR2 SYGVQD (reference sequence). This CDR3 has 13 residues. V was pared by 5 bases and J by 1 base, with 8 bases between. The CDR3: CASSRRIQETQYF. CDR3 DNA sequence: TGCGCCAGCAGTCGACGAATCCAAGAGACCCAGTACTTC.